A single sample is the source of the 19 T cell receptor beta chains below, sequenced in a study of T cell repertoires in cytomegalovirus infection. No antigen has been identified for these receptors. From the reads, TCRdb called clonotypes with MiXCR, one entry per CDR3 protein. The table has roughly 990,000 distinct CDR3 sequences, roughly 31% seen once. The sequencing here drew on cultured CD8+ T cells from PBMCs, taken from culture after CMV antigen stimulation. These receptors came from a human donor in good health (CMV status not recorded). Some clones in this sample may be carry-over from other donors' samples.

This chain uses TRBV7-4 with TRBJ2-7, with 10 bases aligning to TRBD2. Germline CDR1 and CDR2: SGHVT and SQSDAQ. Trimming at V came to 4 bases and at J to 1 base, leaving 10 bases not matched to a gene. This CDR3 contains 17 residues. CDR3 DNA: TGTGCCAGCAGCTCCCTCGGGGTAGCGGGGGGATCCTACGAGCAGTACTTC. The encoded protein is CASSSLGVAGGSYEQYF.

This clonotype was detected a few times. The chain recombines TRBV10-3 with TRBJ2-7; TRBD1 aligns across 7 bases. V gave up 10 bases and J gave up 4 bases; unmatched junction bases: 4. CDR1 and CDR2 (germline): ENHRY, SYGVKD. This CDR3 is 11 amino acids long. This chain's CDR3 is CATGTAYEQYF. The CDR3 DNA follows: TGTGCCACTGGGACAGCTTACGAGCAGTACTTC.

The table lists this clonotype with a few counts. The chain has TRBV27 and TRBJ2-7, with 13 positions matching TRBD2. CDR1 and CDR2 (germline): MNHEY, SMNVEV (reference sequence). The CDR3 extends over 16 amino acids. Unmatched junction bases numbered 6, after V lost 5 bases and J lost 2 bases. As DNA, the CDR3 is TGTGCCAGCAGTCCGACTAGCGGGGGGCCTACCTACGAGCAGTACTTC. This sequence encodes CASSPTSGGPTYEQYF.

This clonotype appeared a few times. The rearrangement links TRBV6-2 or TRBV6-3 to TRBJ2-1; TRBD2 agrees at 11 bases. CDR3 length: 15 amino acids. From germline, CDR1 is MNHEY and CDR2 SVGEGT. The junction had 3 bases not matched to a gene; V was cut back by 1 base and J by 7 bases. The CDR3 here is CASSYFSGGANEQFF. In DNA form, the CDR3 reads TGTGCCAGCAGTTACTTTAGCGGGGGGGCGAATGAGCAGTTCTTC.

This chain joins TRBV4-1 and TRBJ2-1; D possibly uses TRBD1 or TRBD2 (6 bases each). The CDR3 covers 15 residues. From germline, CDR1 is MGHRA and CDR2 YSYEKL. V shed 4 bases and J shed 4 bases, with 14 bases lying between them. CDR3 sequence: CASSLAGHPYNEQFF. DNA for the CDR3: TGCGCCAGCAGCCTGGCGGGACACCCTTACAATGAGCAGTTCTTC.

The gene calls are TRBV7-9 and TRBJ2-2; the D gene is possibly TRBD1 (6 bases). Germline V gene data show CDR1 as SEHNR and CDR2 as FQNEAQ (reference sequence). There are 14 residues in the CDR3. V shed 6 bases and J shed 9 bases, with 17 bases lying between them. CDR3: CASSSPGHMRELFF. CDR3 DNA sequence: TGTGCCAGCAGTTCGCCGGGACATATGAGGGAGCTGTTTTTT.

This clonotype was picked up many times. DNA for the CDR3: TGTGCCAGCAGCTTAGCTTCGCGGGGGCCCTCCTACAATGAGCAGTTCTTC. Its translation: CASSLASRGPSYNEQFF. The chain has TRBV7-2 and TRBJ2-1; possible D gene TRBD2, 7 bases. CDR3 length equals 17 residues. Germline CDR1 and CDR2: SGHTA and FQGNSA. V shed 0 bases and J shed 0 bases, with 12 bases lying between them.

This clonotype was detected once. A much larger clone is a single base away; this may be a read error. V usage is TRBV7-2 and J usage is TRBJ2-3, with no clear D. The germline gives CDR1 SGHTA, CDR2 FQGNSA. This CDR3 has 15 residues. The CDR3 loop reads CASSLRRPNTDTLYF. The CDR3 DNA follows: TGTGCCAGCAGCTTAAGGCGGCCCAACACAGATACGCTGTATTTT.

The genes are TRBV10-2 and TRBJ1-2; possibly TRBD1 for D (6 bases). The CDR3 is 19 residues long. Looked up from germline, CDR1 is WSHSY and CDR2 is SAAADI. Trimming shortened V by 2 bases and J by 0 bases, and 22 bases separated the two germline ends. This chain's CDR3 is CASSEHYGGPSQANYGYTF. CDR3 coding DNA: TGCGCCAGCAGTGAGCACTACGGGGGCCCATCTCAAGCTAACTATGGCTACACCTTC.

The chain recombines TRBV4-2 with TRBJ1-3, with a tentative D call TRBD1 (5 bases). Trimming took 0 bases from V and 1 from J, leaving 10 bases between them. The CDR3 runs 16 residues. Germline lookup yields CDR1 LGHNA and CDR2 YNFKEQ. CDR3: CASSQDDSVSGNTIYF. The CDR3 bases are TGTGCCAGCAGCCAAGATGACAGCGTATCTGGAAACACCATATATTTT.

This clonotype was detected only a few times. The chain's CDR3 is CASRDSGAFYEQYF. The CDR3 DNA is TGCGCCAGCAGAGATAGCGGAGCCTTCTACGAGCAGTACTTC. This rearrangement joins TRBV10-2 to TRBJ2-7, with D perhaps TRBD2 (6 bases). V was cut by 6 bases and J by 3 bases, with 15 bases left in between. CDR1 WSHSY and CDR2 SAAADI come from the germline V gene. There are 14 residues in the CDR3.

This clonotype occurred a few times. The V call is TRBV27, the J call TRBJ1-1; possible D gene TRBD1, 5 bases. The CDR3 is 14 amino acids. Germline V CDR1 and CDR2: MNHEY, SMNVEV (reference sequence). V shed 3 bases and J shed 5 bases, with 13 bases lying between them. In DNA form, the CDR3 reads TGTGCCAGCAGTTTCGGGGCAGGTTGGACTGAAGCTTTCTTT. This codes for CASSFGAGWTEAFF.

This clonotype has only a few counts. The V and J genes are TRBV19 and TRBJ2-1; D not resolved. Trimming removed 3 bases from V and 7 bases from J, with 7 bases in between. The CDR3 runs 12 residues. CDR1 is LNHDA, CDR2 SQIVND, per germline (reference sequence). CDR3: CASSIRNNEQFF. DNA for the CDR3: TGTGCCAGTAGTATCAGGAATAATGAGCAGTTCTTC.

The V call is TRBV12-3 or TRBV12-4, the J call TRBJ2-2; TRBD1 aligns across 9 bases. Trimming cost V 5 bases and J 2 bases; bases outside gene matches: 9. The CDR3 contains 17 residues. The CDR3 DNA reads TGTGCCAGCAGTCCAATCGGGACAGGGATAAACACCGGGGAGCTGTTTTTT. It yields the protein CASSPIGTGINTGELFF.

This clonotype is a singleton in its sample. An end of the junction differs from the germline gene, which may be a read error. The rearrangement links TRBV12-3 or TRBV12-4 to TRBJ2-1; 8 nucleotides agree with TRBD1. This CDR3 has 14 amino acids. As DNA, the CDR3 is TGTGTCAGCACCGACCTCAGGGGGCTCGGTGAGCAGTTCTTC. This translates into CVSTDLRGLGEQFF.

This clonotype has a handful of counts. The chain links TRBV28 to TRBJ1-1; D call uncertain. V lost 7 bases to trimming and J lost 0 bases, with 15 bases between them. The CDR3 runs 15 residues. Germline V gene sequence: CDR1 MDHEN, CDR2 SYDVKM. As DNA, the CDR3 is TGTGCCAGCACCAAAAATGGGGTCCTGAACACTGAAGCTTTCTTT. Amino acid sequence: CASTKNGVLNTEAFF.

This clonotype was seen ten or more times. The chain uses TRBV12-5 and TRBJ1-5; D is undetermined. The V gene lost 4 bases and the J gene lost 3 bases, with 1 base spanning the gap. Germline-derived CDR1 and CDR2 are LGHNT and FRNRAP. This CDR3 has 11 residues. The CDR3 coding sequence is TGTGCTAGTGGTTCCAATCAGCCCCAGCATTTT. Its protein product is CASGSNQPQHF.

This clonotype was seen only a few times. V is TRBV6-6 and J is TRBJ1-3; the match to TRBD1 covers 8 bases. Per the germline V gene, CDR1 is MNHNY and CDR2 is SVGAGI (reference sequence). This CDR3 spans 15 amino acids. J lost 0 bases, V lost 4 bases, and 2 bases had no gene match. CDR3 amino acids: CASSSGGLSGNTIYF. The CDR3 bases are TGTGCCAGCAGTTCAGGGGGCCTCTCTGGAAACACCATATATTTT.

The rearrangement joins TRBV27 to TRBJ1-2, with TRBD1 matching 11 bases. The V and J ends lost 4 bases and 4 bases, in that order; junction bases with no gene match: 8. This CDR3 spans 16 amino acids. Per the germline V gene, CDR1 is MNHEY and CDR2 is SMNVEV (reference sequence). In nucleotides, the CDR3 is TGTGCCAGCAGTTCAGGACAGGGGGCGCTTGGCTATGGCTACACCTTC. Translating it yields CASSSGQGALGYGYTF.